This TCR beta chain was sequenced during a study of regulatory T cells in long-lasting Graves disease (dated by TCRdb to about 2021). Some background on the complete study: To count as having persistent Graves' disease, a patient had to have received antithyroid drug treatment for over 5 years with TSH receptor autoantibodies remaining persistently positive. Peripheral blood TCR sequencing and RNA sequencing compared persistent Graves' disease patients with newly diagnosed Graves' disease patients. The study was registered as a clinical trial and conducted in China. A total of around 33 samples were covered by TCR sequencing, comprising roughly 13 persistent and 20 or so newly diagnosed Graves' disease patients. Antithyroid drugs had been taken for roughly 10 years on average by persistent Graves' disease patients in the clinical cohort.

Details on this clonotype: Its specific antigen is unknown. No base qualities exist here, and no much larger clone lies one base off it.

The paper's findings and limits, for the study overall: Because the primary lesion, thyroid tissue, could not be accessed, the study looked at peripheral blood alone. The small sample size was acknowledged by the authors as a limitation that may reduce accuracy. Persistent patients shared more public clonotypes among themselves (more than 2,500) than newly diagnosed patients did (over 900). Lower TCR Shannon entropy and fewer highly expanded clones were observed in persistent Graves' disease patients than in newly diagnosed patients, which suggested clonal expansion. Sequencing and analysis were restricted to the TCR beta chain. Persistent disease showed preferential use of TRBV28, TRBJ1-2 and TRBJ2-5, whereas newly diagnosed disease favored TRBV20-1 and TRBJ2-1.

V loses 4 bases of germline sequence and J loses 3 bases, and the interval between the two ends is 11 bases. CDR1 is given as KGHSH and CDR2 as LQKENI, both from the germline V gene. The CDR3 sequence holds 14 residues, the cysteine and phenylalanine included. Only the CDR3 DNA stays, 42 bases, in frame from base 1. The sample's time point label, in plain terms: persistent/refractory GD, antithyroid drugs over 5 years with positive TRAb. For both TCR sequencing and RNA sequencing, RNA was extracted from PBMCs using TRIzol. The diagnosis of Graves' disease followed American Thyroid Association guidelines. Patients were recruited from an endocrinology department in Xi'an, China. Each patient gave approximately 9 milliliters of peripheral blood, collected in an EDTA anticoagulant tube. Ficoll Paque Plus density gradient separation was used to isolate PBMCs, and no further T cell sorting was performed. An Agilent 2100 Bioanalyzer and agarose gel were used to check RNA quality, while a NanoDrop 2000 measured RNA concentration.

Receptors were amplified or captured by multiplex PCR. Sequenced on an Illumina HiSeq 4000. To build TCR beta libraries, CDR3 regions were amplified by Arm-PCR using iRepertoire HTBI primers. PCR products were gel purified before sequencing. The study's own analysis went as follows. Gene usage analysis of CDR3 amino acid clonotypes relied on the roughly 58 TRBV and more than twelve TRBJ segments identified across samples. Filtered high-quality paired reads were merged into contigs using COPE and FqMerger. Contigs were aligned with BLAST to IMGT TRBV, TRBD and TRBJ reference genes, and CDR3 was defined per IMGT. Clonotypes above 0.1% frequency were classified as highly expanded clones. Shannon entropy was used to measure repertoire diversity, and the Gini coefficient was used to measure V-J evenness. A clonotype was considered public if more than one individual shared it. The public reads were reprocessed in TCRdb via fastp at Q25 and MiXCR, keeping in-frame beta chains. Rows with a matching CDR3 protein are joined into one entry that keeps the most common DNA and genes. The V and J calls and clone size are TCRdb's, not the authors'. Counted in this sample were almost 350,000 distinct CDR3 sequences; about 18% of them appeared once. The biggest ten clones account for over 25% of the sample.

The clonotype comes from a female donor with Graves disease. The rearrangement joined TRBV18 to TRBJ2-3; there is no confident call for the D gene. The material sequenced was peripheral blood mononuclear cells (PBMCs), taken when the disease was refractory, from a patient treated with antithyroid drugs. The DNA reads TGTGCCAGCTCACGGATGGGTGTGACAGATACGCAGTATTTT. Translated, it gives CASSRMGVTDTQYF.